This T cell receptor (beta chain) was captured in a study of type 1 regulatory T cells. As for the study in general: This in vitro CD4 product, T-allo10, is enriched for Tr1 cells and alloantigen-specific.

TCRdb independently ran MiXCR on the reads; one entry per CDR3 protein. The sample lists about 39,000 distinct CDR3 sequences; 12% were seen once. This clonotype came up a few times. As yet, its antigen is unknown. Unmatched junction bases numbered 5, after V lost 8 bases and J lost 7 bases. CDR1 ENHRY and CDR2 SYGVKD come from the germline V gene. This CDR3 spans 14 amino acids. Sequencing was done on a sample of cultured non-Tr1 T cells, either the whole culture or a sorted T cell fraction (not recorded which). The TCR originated in a human donor in good health. The J gene is TRBJ2-2, the V gene TRBV10-3; 12 bases are a match to TRBD1. The CDR3 nucleotides read TGTGCCATCGGGGGACAGGGGGCGATCGGGGAGCTGTTTTTT. This codes for CAIGGQGAIGELFF.